This is a list of T cell receptor beta chains from one sample in a study of blood T cell repertoires in COVID-19. Using immunoSEQ multiplex PCR, the repertoire was profiled, and TCRdb retains in-frame clones only, with some absent. The table shows around 150,000 clones, with roughly 84% occurring only once. What was sequenced was PBMCs or T cells enriched from blood (not recorded which). The receptors shown here come from a man aged 65 to 85 who had been exposed to COVID-19. CDR3s include the opening cysteine and the closing phenylalanine or tryptophan. Each record gives: V gene, D gene, clone size, J gene, CDR3 DNA, CDR3 protein. The D gene is left open where the match is weak. Clone size, where shown, is once, few, many, or a class for clones that have expanded.

TRBV18	TRBD1	NA	TRBJ1-1	TGTGCCAGCGCAAACCAGGGGGAGAACACTGAAGCTTTCTTT	CASANQGENTEAFF
TRBV5-1	TRBD1	once	TRBJ2-7	TGCGCCAGCAGCTGGGGACAGGGCCGGAGCTCCTACGAGCAGTACTTC	CASSWGQGRSSYEQYF
TRBV28	NA	NA	TRBJ2-7	TGTGCCAGCAGTCACCGACAGTCCTCCCCTTACGAGCAGTACTTC	CASSHRQSSPYEQYF
TRBV2	NA	NA	TRBJ1-2	TGTGCCAGCAATCGACAGAAAGTTAACTATGGCTACACCTTC	CASNRQKVNYGYTF
TRBV5-1	NA	NA	TRBJ2-7	TGCGCCAGCAGCTTGGGGGGAGGAGATGCCTACGAGCAGTACTTC	CASSLGGGDAYEQYF
TRBV5-1	TRBD1	NA	TRBJ2-3	TGCGCCAGCAGCTACGCCGGACAGGGCGGCACAGATACGCAGTATTTT	CASSYAGQGGTDTQYF
TRBV7-2	NA	NA	TRBJ1-3	TGTGCCAGCAGCCCCAGCTCTGGAAACACCATATATTTT	CASSPSSGNTIYF
TRBV11-2	NA	NA	TRBJ1-3	TGTGCCAGCAGCTTAATGGGTTCGGACAACGTAGGAAACACCATATATTTT	CASSLMGSDNVGNTIYF
TRBV28	NA	NA	TRBJ1-5	TGTGCCAGCAGCCCCCCAGTCCTTAGCAATCAGCCCCAGCATTTT	CASSPPVLSNQPQHF
TRBV7-2	NA	NA	TRBJ1-1	TGTGCCAGCAGCTTATCTGGCATGAACACTGAAGCTTTCTTT	CASSLSGMNTEAFF
TRBV7-6	NA	NA	TRBJ1-2	TGTGCCAGCAGCCCAAGGACAGATTCAGTCTATGGCTACACCTTC	CASSPRTDSVYGYTF
TRBV12-3/TRBV12-4	NA	NA	TRBJ1-5	TGTGCCAGCAACATAAGGAGGGATCAGCCCCAGCATTTT	CASNIRRDQPQHF
TRBV25-1	TRBD1	NA	TRBJ1-5	TGTGCCAGCACCGGGACAGGGGGCAATCAGCCCCAGCATTTT	CASTGTGGNQPQHF